The sequence of this T cell receptor (beta chain) was determined in a study of human T cells and chemical hapten exposure. Study-wide points: Among expanded TCRs, significantly more large CDR3 similarity clusters formed than among controls. Sensitizing to DPC left TCRs with a frequency above 1 in 1000 unaltered.

A note on this clonotype: Its antigen is unidentified.

Time point in this sample: patch test 1, 2 weeks after DPC sensitization. As for treatment: therapeutic diphenylcyclopropenone sensitization with weekly scalp DPC. The CDR3 extends over 16 amino acids. Germline-derived CDR1 and CDR2 are MNHEY and SMNVEV (reference sequence). After removal of 5 bases from V and 4 bases from J, the junction contained 10 bases not matched to a gene. Attachment of unique molecular identifiers to individual cDNA molecules was performed in the library. Original processing notes: Sample TCR counts, which ranged from roughly 23,224 to 750,000, had a median of roughly 99,000. TCRdb reprocessed the RACE reads via MiXCR and lists one record per CDR3 protein. The V and J calls reflect TCRdb's pipeline rather than the authors' work. The sample contains around 110,000 distinct CDR3 sequences, 9.5% to 13% of which appear only once.

The clonotype originates from a woman between 50 and 59 years old with alopecia areata. Some clones in this sample may be carry-over from other donors' samples. V gene TRBV27 combines with J gene TRBJ1-3; 8 bases are a match to TRBD1. The specimen was whole blood, collected in connection with sensitization to the hapten diphenylcyclopropenone (DPC). The DNA for the CDR3 is TGTGCCAGCAGTCCGAAGACAGGGGCGGCCGGAAACACCATATATTTT. It specifies CASSPKTGAAGNTIYF.